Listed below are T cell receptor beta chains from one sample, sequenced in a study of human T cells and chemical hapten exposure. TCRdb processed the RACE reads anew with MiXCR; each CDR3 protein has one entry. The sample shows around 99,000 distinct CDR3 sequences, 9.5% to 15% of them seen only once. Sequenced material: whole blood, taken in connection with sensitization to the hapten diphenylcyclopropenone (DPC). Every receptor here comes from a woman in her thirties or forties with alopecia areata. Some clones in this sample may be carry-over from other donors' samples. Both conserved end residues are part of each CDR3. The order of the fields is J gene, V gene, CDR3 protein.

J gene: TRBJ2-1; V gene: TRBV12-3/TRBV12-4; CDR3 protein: CASYHSGRALNNEQFF
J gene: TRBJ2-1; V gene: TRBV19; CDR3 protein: CASSIGTGGHEQFF
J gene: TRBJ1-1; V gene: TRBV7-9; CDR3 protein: CASSLDGFEAFF
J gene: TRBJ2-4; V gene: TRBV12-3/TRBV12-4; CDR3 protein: CASSLALAGGRNIQYF
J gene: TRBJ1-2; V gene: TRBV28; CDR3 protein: CASSLPRRDDNYGYTF
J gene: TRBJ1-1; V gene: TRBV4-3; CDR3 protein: CASSQDAGGGDPEAFF
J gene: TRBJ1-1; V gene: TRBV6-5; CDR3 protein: CASSSNTEAFF
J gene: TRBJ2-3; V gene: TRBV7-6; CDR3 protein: CASSLVAGVTDTQYF
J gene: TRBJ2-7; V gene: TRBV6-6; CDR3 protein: CASSYGGSSTYEQYF
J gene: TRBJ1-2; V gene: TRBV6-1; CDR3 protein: CASSAVQGAAYGYTF
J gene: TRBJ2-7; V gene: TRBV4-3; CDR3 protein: CASSQGSRDYEQYF
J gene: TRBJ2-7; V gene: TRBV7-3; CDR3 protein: CASSSPRYEQYF
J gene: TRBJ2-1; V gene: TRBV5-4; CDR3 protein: CASSRDLAGHNEQFF
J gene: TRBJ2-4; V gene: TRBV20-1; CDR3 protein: CSARDSGSPKNIQYF
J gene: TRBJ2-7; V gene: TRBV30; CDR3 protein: CAWSVDRVSEQYF
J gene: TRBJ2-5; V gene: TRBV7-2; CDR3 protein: CASSRTGGVSETQYF
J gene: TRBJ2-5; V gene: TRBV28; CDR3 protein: CASTRLPGETQYF
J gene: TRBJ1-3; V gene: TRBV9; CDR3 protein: CASSPGGYSGNTIYF
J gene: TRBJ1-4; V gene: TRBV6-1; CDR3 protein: CASSEDIGLFF
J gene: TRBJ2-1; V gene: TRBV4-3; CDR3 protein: CASSHTGLVGEQFF
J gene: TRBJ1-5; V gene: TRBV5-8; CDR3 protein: CASSLWGQMGQPQHF
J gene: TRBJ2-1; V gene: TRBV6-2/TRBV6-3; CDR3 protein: CASRLGLAGGEQFF
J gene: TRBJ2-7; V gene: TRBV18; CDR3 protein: CASSPGRERQGEQYF
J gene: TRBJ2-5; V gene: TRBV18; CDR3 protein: CASSPSPGTPTQYF
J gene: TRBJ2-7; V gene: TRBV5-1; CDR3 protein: CASSLLGSYEQYF
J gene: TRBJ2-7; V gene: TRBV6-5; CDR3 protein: CASSTTYEQYF
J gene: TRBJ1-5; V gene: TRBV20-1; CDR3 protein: CSARDFREDNQPQHF
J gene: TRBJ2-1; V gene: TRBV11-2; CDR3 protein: CASSLTYLADFYNEQFF
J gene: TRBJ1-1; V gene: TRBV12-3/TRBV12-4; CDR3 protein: CASSLFTENTEAFF
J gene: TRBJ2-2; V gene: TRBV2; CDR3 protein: CASSEARNPGELFF
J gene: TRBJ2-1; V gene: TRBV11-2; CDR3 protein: CASRARAGIYNEQFF
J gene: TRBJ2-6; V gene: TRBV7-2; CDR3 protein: CASTPGEQTSWVLTF
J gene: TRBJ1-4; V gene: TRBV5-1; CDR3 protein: CASSLQDGNIEKLFF
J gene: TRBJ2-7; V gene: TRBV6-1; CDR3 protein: CASSTPEQYF
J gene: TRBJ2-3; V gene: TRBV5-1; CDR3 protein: CASSLVGTSQADTQYF
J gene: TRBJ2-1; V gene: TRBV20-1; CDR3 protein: CSARARGNEQFF
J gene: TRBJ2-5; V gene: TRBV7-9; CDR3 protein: CASSPRLATQETQYF
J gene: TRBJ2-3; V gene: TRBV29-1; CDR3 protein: CSVEYRATDTQYF
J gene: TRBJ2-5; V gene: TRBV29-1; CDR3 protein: CSVRNRFEETQYF
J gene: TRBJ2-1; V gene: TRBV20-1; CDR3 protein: CSARRQGDEQFF
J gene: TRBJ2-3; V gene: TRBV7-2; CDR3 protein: CASSLAPTSEAQYF